The 12 T cell receptor beta chains below were found in one sample sequenced in a study of beta chain features in type 1 diabetes (dated by TCRdb to 2017 to 2018). The protocol used for the library was the immunoSEQ multiplex PCR assay. The High Capacity cDNA Reverse Transcription Kit was used to reverse transcribe all of the isolated RNA, meaning that expressed TCRB transcripts were what got sequenced. TCRdb limited this immuneACCESS table to in-frame rearrangements with V and J called. A share of clones is missing; checked studies link under half to unresolved V genes, and the rest is unexplained. Within this sample are 860,000 or so clones, with roughly a sixth of them counted one time only. The ten largest clones represent 0.023% of the sample. Sequencing was performed on naive CD4+ T cells from blood. In the paper's terms, the cell subset or site label means: true naive CD4+ T cells. The receptors shown here come from a woman aged 18 to 35 in good health.

The chain joins TRBV7-6 to TRBJ1-5, with TRBD1 identical over 10 bases. Trimming removed 0 bases from V and 6 bases from J; junction bases left unmatched: 8. CDR1 is SGHVS and CDR2 is FNYEAQ in the germline V gene. This CDR3 has 17 residues. The chain's CDR3 is CASSLAVGTGAGQPQHF. The DNA for the CDR3 is TGTGCCAGCAGCTTAGCGGTAGGGACAGGGGCGGGTCAGCCCCAGCATTTT.

Regarding this clone: This same CDR3 is encoded by further DNA sequences in the sample. The rearrangement joins TRBV6-6 to TRBJ1-1, with no clear D. The germline gives CDR1 MNHNY, CDR2 SVGAGI (reference sequence). CDR3 length: 13 amino acids. V was pared by 3 bases and J by 0 bases, with 5 bases between. CDR3 region: CASSYSLNTEAFF. DNA of the CDR3: TGTGCCAGCAGTTATTCTCTGAACACTGAAGCTTTCTTT.

The genes are TRBV29-1 and TRBJ2-1; 14 bases agree with TRBD2. CDR1 SQVTM and CDR2 ANQGSEA come from the germline V gene. This CDR3 spans 13 amino acids. J was trimmed by 8 bases and V by 6 bases; bases with no gene match: 3. CDR3 region: CSVTSGRAHEQFF. The CDR3 bases are TGCAGCGTGACTAGCGGGAGGGCCCATGAGCAGTTCTTC.

Only a few counts were recorded for this clone. This chain connects TRBV29-1 to TRBJ1-2, with no clear D. Trimming pared 2 bases from V and 5 bases from J, leaving 12 bases between. This CDR3 comprises 13 residues. Per the germline V gene, CDR1 is SQVTM and CDR2 is ANQGSEA. CDR3 region: CSVETHQGYGYTF. CDR3 DNA sequence: TGCAGCGTTGAAACCCATCAAGGGTATGGCTACACCTTC.

This clone was seen a few times. This rearrangement joins TRBV28 to TRBJ2-1; TRBD2 matches 14 bases. The CDR3 has 16 amino acids. Germline V lookup: CDR1 MDHEN, CDR2 SYDVKM. V was pared by 6 bases and J by 4 bases, with 5 bases of the junction left unmatched. The CDR3 DNA is TGTGCCAGCAGACACCGACTAGCGGGAGGGTACAATGAGCAGTTCTTC. Translating gives CASRHRLAGGYNEQFF.

The genes are TRBV7-2 and TRBJ2-2; D possibly matches TRBD1 or TRBD2 (5 bases each). The CDR3 is made up of 14 amino acids. The germline V gene has CDR1 SGHTA and CDR2 FQGNSA. With 1 base removed from V and 5 bases from J, the gap between germline ends came to 8 bases. CDR3 nucleotides: TGTGCCAGCAGCTTAGTATGGGGGACCGGGGAGCTGTTTTTT. This gives the protein CASSLVWGTGELFF.

This clone was picked up a small number of times. This chain links TRBV7-2 with TRBJ2-1; TRBD2 matches at 8 bases. V lost 2 bases to trimming and J lost 6 bases; unmatched junction nucleotides: 9. CDR1 SGHTA and CDR2 FQGNSA come from the germline V gene. This CDR3 comprises 16 residues. The CDR3 coding sequence is TGTGCCAGCAGCTTAATACTGGGACTAGTAGGCAATGAGCAGTTCTTC. Protein product: CASSLILGLVGNEQFF.

The chain recombines TRBV6-5 with TRBJ2-7; D is ambiguous. The V gene lost 0 bases and the J gene lost 2 bases, with 8 bases spanning the gap. The CDR3 is 14 amino acids. CDR1 and CDR2 from the germline V gene are MNHEY and SVGAGI. CDR3: CASSYSKLAYEQYF. DNA for the CDR3: TGTGCCAGCAGTTACTCGAAATTGGCCTACGAGCAGTACTTC.

V and J are TRBV6-5 and TRBJ2-2, with D hard to call. CDR1 is MNHEY, CDR2 SVGAGI, per germline. This CDR3 has 11 amino acids. Trimming stripped 8 bases from V and 7 bases from J, with 8 bases between. As DNA, the CDR3 is TGTGCCAGCCTGGGCCACGGGGAGCTGTTTTTT. It is translated as CASLGHGELFF.

The chain joins TRBV6-5 to TRBJ2-7; D is unresolved. With 5 bases removed from V and 2 bases from J, the gap between germline ends came to 13 bases. Germline assignment: CDR1 MNHEY and CDR2 SVGAGI. CDR3 length equals 14 residues. Here the CDR3 reads CASSEMTRTYEQYF. The CDR3 DNA reads TGTGCCAGCAGTGAAATGACAAGAACCTACGAGCAGTACTTC.

The chain recombines TRBV9 with TRBJ2-1, with TRBD2 identical over 11 bases. J gave up 6 bases and V 0 bases, and 8 bases lay outside the gene matches. This CDR3 region has 17 residues. The germline CDR1 and CDR2 sequences are SGDLS and YYNGEE. The CDR3 DNA follows: TGTGCCAGCAGCGTAGGAGCTAGCGGGAGGTTAGGCAATGAGCAGTTCTTC. Translation gives CASSVGASGRLGNEQFF.

This clone was found a few times. This chain connects TRBV6-6 to TRBJ2-1; 7 bases agree with TRBD1. V lost 2 bases and J lost 8; bases outside the gene matches: 6. Germline V CDR1 and CDR2: MNHNY, SVGAGI (reference sequence). CDR3 length equals 14 residues. DNA of the CDR3: TGTGCCAGCAGTTACGGACAGGAAGGTGATGAGCAGTTCTTC. Protein: CASSYGQEGDEQFF.